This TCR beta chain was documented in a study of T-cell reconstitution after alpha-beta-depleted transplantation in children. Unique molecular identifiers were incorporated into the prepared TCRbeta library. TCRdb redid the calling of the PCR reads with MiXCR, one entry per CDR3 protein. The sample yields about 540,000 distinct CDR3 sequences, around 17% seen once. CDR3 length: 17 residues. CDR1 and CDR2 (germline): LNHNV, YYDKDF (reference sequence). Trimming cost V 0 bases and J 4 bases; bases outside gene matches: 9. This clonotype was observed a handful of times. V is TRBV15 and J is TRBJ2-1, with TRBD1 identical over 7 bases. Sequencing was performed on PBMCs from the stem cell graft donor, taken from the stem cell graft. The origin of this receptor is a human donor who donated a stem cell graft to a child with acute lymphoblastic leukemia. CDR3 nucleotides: TGTGCCACCAGCAGAGATGGTCGGGACAGTGAATACAATGAGCAGTTCTTC. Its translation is CATSRDGRDSEYNEQFF.